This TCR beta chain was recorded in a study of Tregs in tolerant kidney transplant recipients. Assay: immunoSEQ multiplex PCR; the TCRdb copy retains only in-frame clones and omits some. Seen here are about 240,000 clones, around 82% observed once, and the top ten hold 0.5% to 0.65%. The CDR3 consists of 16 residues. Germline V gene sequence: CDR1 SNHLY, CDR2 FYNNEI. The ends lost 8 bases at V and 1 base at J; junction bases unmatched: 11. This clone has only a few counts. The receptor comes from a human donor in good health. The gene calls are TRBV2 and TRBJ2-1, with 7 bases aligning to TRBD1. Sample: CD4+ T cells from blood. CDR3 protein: CASSGTADYSYNEQFF. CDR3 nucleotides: TGTGCCAGCTCCGGGACAGCGGATTATTCCTACAATGAGCAGTTCTTC. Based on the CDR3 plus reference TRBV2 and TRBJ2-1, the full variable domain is EPEVTQTPSHQVTQMGQEVILRCVPISNHLYFYWYRQILGQKVEFLVSFYNNEISEKSEIFDDQFSVERPDGSNFTLKIRSTKLEDSAMYFCASSGTADYSYNEQFFGPGTRLTVL.